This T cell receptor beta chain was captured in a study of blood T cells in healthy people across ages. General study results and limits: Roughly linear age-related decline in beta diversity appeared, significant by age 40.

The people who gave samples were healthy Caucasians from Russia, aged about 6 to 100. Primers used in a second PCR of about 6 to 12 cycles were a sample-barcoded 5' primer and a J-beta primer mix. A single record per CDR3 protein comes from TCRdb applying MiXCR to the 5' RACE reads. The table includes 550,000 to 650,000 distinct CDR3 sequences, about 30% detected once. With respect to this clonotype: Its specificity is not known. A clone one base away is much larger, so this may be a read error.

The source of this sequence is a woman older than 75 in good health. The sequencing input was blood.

The DNA of the CDR3 is TGTGCCGGCAGCTTGGCCCACAGCTATGGCTACACCTTC. Translating gives CAGSLAHSYGYTF. This chain joins TRBV5-5 and TRBJ1-2; D uncertain. CDR1 and CDR2 from the germline V gene are SGHKS and YYEKEE (reference sequence). The CDR3 consists of 13 residues.